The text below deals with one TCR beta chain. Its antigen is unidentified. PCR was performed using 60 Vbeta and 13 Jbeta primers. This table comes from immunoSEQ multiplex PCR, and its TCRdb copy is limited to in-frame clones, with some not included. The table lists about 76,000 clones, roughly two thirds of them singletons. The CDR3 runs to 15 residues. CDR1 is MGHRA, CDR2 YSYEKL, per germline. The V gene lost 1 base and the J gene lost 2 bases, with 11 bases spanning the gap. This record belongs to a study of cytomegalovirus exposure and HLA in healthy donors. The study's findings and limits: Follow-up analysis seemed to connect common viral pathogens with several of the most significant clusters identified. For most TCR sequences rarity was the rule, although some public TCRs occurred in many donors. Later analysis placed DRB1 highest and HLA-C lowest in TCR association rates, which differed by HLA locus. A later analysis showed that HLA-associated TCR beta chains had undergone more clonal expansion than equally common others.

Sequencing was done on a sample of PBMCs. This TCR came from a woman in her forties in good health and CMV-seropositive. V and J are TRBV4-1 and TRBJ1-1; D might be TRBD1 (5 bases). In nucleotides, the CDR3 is TGCGCCAGCAGCCAAGGAGGAGGGGCTAACACTGAAGCTTTCTTT. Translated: CASSQGGGANTEAFF.